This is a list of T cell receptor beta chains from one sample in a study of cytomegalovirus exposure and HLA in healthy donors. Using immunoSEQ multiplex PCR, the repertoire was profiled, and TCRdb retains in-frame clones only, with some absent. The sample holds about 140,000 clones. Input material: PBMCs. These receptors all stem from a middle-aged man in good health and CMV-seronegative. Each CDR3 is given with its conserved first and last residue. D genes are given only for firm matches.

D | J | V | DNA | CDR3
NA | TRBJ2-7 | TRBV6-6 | TGTGCCAGCAGGGGGGGAGGAGGGGCCCTCTCCTACGAGCAGTACTTC | CASRGGGGALSYEQYF
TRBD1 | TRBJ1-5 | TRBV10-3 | TGTGCCATCAGTGACAGGGGGCAGAGCAATCAGCCCCAGCATTTT | CAISDRGQSNQPQHF
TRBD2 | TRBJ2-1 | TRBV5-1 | TGCGCCAGCAGCTTGGACGCTAGCGGGGGGAATGAGCAGTTCTTC | CASSLDASGGNEQFF
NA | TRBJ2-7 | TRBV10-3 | TGTGCCATCAGGGAAGGCGGCAGCTCCTACGAGCAGTACTTC | CAIREGGSSYEQYF
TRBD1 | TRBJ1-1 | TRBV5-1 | TGCGCCAGCAGCCGGGACAGCTTGAACACTGAAGCTTTCTTT | CASSRDSLNTEAFF
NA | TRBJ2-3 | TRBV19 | TGTGCCAGTAGTCCCTGGCGGACTGGAGATACGCAGTATTTT | CASSPWRTGDTQYF
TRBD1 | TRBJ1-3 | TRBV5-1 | TGCGCCAGCAGCTTTGACAGGGGACGTTCCGGAAACACCATATATTTT | CASSFDRGRSGNTIYF
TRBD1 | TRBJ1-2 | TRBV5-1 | TGCGCCAGCAGCTGGGGGGGACAGGGAAATGGCTACACCTTC | CASSWGGQGNGYTF
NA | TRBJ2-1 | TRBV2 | TGTGCCAGCCGGGTACAGACAGGTTCCTACAATGAGCAGTTCTTC | CASRVQTGSYNEQFF
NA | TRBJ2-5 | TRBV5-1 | TGCGCCAGCAGCCATCCCCCCGAGAGGGAGACCCAGTACTTC | CASSHPPERETQYF
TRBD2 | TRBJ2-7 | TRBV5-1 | TGCGCCAGCAGCAGCCAACTAGCGGGGGGACCCTACGAGCAGTACTTC | CASSSQLAGGPYEQYF
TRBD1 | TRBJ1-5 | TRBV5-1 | TGCGCCAGCAGCTTGGCCGACAGGGCGGATCAGCCCCAGCATTTT | CASSLADRADQPQHF
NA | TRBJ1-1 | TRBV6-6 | TGTGCCAGCAGGGGGGGTGGGATGAACACTGAAGCTTTCTTT | CASRGGGMNTEAFF